This TCR beta chain was obtained from a study of spatial heterogeneity in lung cancer. Across the study: More than ten raw reads, on average, carried each unique TCR and UMI combination. Study results and limitations: Ubiquitous expanded TCR counts tracked ubiquitous nonsynonymous mutations, and regional counts tracked regional ones. The study found that expanded intratumoral alpha and beta TCR counts tracked tumor mutation counts.

Described time point: sample taken at primary tumor resection. This clonotype has ten or more counts. Its antigen remains unidentified. Since it is a stray read in a library aimed at alpha chains, this beta chain has a size that is not meaningful. The germline CDR1 and CDR2 sequences are DFQATT and SNEGSKA (reference sequence). Between the trimmed V and J ends, which lost 6 bases and 0 bases, there was a span of 16 bases. The CDR3 sequence is 15 residues long. TCR cDNA molecules were tagged individually, and each one carried a unique molecular identifier. One entry per CDR3 protein results from TCRdb running MiXCR on the 5' RACE reads. Here the sample spans 9,500 to 11,000 distinct CDR3 sequences, 9% to 15% being singletons.

Material: lung tumor tissue, obtained at surgery. The chain has TRBV20-1 and TRBJ2-3; no clear D. This TCR derives from a male donor with early-stage non-small cell lung cancer. CDR3 protein: CSAPEAESSTDTQYF. The CDR3 nucleotides are TGCAGTGCCCCCGAGGCGGAGTCTAGCACAGATACGCAGTATTTT.